This T cell receptor (beta chain) was documented in a study of blood T cells in healthy people across ages. Together with a sample-barcoded 5' primer, a J-beta primer mix was included in a second PCR lasting roughly 7 to 11 cycles. Unique molecular identifiers of 12 random nucleotides labeled each cDNA. Via MiXCR, TCRdb re-called the 5' RACE reads, giving one row per CDR3 protein. The profile shows fewer than 800,000 distinct CDR3 sequences, about a third of them singletons. Germline V gene data show CDR1 as LGHNA and CDR2 as YSLEER. Trimming shortened V by 0 bases and J by 2 bases, and 8 bases separated the two germline ends. The CDR3 has 15 residues.

The specimen sequenced was blood. The clonotype originates from a woman older than 75 in good health. The rearrangement links TRBV4-3 to TRBJ1-5; TRBD1 might be the D (5 bases). The CDR3 loop reads CASSQEGRGNQPQHF. The CDR3 DNA reads TGCGCCAGCAGCCAAGAGGGACGGGGCAATCAGCCCCAGCATTTT.